This T cell receptor beta chain was retrieved from a study of T cell repertoires in cytomegalovirus infection. About the research overall: Both recently identified HLA-C-restricted and well-studied HLA-B-restricted CMV epitopes were used in the study. Indicated by public TCR beta signatures were CMV infection and matching HLA type.

TCRdb passed the reads through MiXCR, listing each CDR3 protein once. Among around 570,000 distinct CDR3 sequences listed, under 45% were seen once. Notes on this clonotype: What it binds is not known.

Study-level results: HLA-C-restricted, CMV-specific TCR beta clonotypes were dominant ex vivo.

The source material was cultured PBMCs, sampled from culture after CMV antigen stimulation. The sequence came from a human donor in good health (CMV status not recorded). Some clones in this sample may be carry-over from other donors' samples.

The CDR3 coding sequence is TGTGCCAGCAGCCCCACCAGGGGGCTAAACTACGAGCAGTACTTC. Encoded protein: CASSPTRGLNYEQYF. The chain couples TRBV28 to TRBJ2-7; 8 nucleotides line up with TRBD1. Germline CDR1 is MDHEN and CDR2 is SYDVKM. This CDR3 has 15 residues. With V trimmed by 6 bases and J by 3 bases, 10 bases remained unmatched.